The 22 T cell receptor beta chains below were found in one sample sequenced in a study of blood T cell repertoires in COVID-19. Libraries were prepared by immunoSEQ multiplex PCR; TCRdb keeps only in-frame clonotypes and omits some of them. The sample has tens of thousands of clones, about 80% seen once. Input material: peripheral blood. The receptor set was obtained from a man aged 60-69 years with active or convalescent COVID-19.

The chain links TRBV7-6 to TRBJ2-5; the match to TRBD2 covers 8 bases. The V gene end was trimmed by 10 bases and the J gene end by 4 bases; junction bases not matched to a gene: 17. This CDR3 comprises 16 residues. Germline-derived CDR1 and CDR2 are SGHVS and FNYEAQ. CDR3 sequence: CANKPERGLRLETQYF. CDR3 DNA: TGTGCCAACAAACCCGAGCGGGGGTTGAGATTAGAGACCCAGTACTTC.

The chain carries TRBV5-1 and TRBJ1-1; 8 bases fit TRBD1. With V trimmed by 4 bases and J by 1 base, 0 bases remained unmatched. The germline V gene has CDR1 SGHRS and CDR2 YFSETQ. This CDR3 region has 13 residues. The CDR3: CASSTGGNTEAFF. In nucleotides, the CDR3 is TGCGCCAGCAGCACAGGGGGGAACACTGAAGCTTTCTTT.

The CDR3 bases are TGTGCCACGGGACTAGCCGATGAGCAGTTCTTC. Translating it yields CATGLADEQFF. The rearrangement joins TRBV10-3 to TRBJ2-1; 9 bases match TRBD2. V was clipped by 10 bases and J by 8 bases; unmatched bases: 3. The CDR3 totals 11 residues. The V gene's germline CDR1 is ENHRY and CDR2 SYGVKD.

Here the CDR3 reads CASSSQGTGELFF. CDR3 nucleotide sequence: TGTGCCAGCAGTTCGCAGGGGACCGGGGAGCTGTTTTTT. This chain connects TRBV2 to TRBJ2-2, with D possibly being TRBD1 (6 bases). Germline V gene sequence: CDR1 SNHLY, CDR2 FYNNEI. The CDR3 is 13 amino acids. V was cut by 5 bases and J by 5 bases, with 9 bases left in between. The full variable domain, its missing parts supplied by reference TRBV2 and TRBJ2-2, is EPEVTQTPSHQVTQMGQEVILRCVPISNHLYFYWYRQILGQKVEFLVSFYNNEISEKSEIFDDQFSVERPDGSNFTLKIRSTKLEDSAMYFCASSSQGTGELFFGEGSRLTVL.

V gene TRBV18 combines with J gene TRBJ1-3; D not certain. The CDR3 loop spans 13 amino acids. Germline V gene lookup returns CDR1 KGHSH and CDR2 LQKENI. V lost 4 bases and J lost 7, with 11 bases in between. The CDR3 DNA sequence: TGTGCCAGCTCACGCGCGGACTTGAACACCATATATTTT. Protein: CASSRADLNTIYF.

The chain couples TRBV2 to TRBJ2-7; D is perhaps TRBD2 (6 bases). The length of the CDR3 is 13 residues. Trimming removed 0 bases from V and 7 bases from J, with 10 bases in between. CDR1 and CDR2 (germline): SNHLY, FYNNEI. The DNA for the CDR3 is TGTGCCAGCAGTGAAGCGGCTGGAGGGGAGCAGTACTTC. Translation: CASSEAAGGEQYF.

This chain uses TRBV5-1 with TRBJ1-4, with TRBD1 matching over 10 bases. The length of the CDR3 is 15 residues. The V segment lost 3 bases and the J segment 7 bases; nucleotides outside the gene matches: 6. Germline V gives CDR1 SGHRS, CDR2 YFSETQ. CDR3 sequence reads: CASSSGTGDREKLFF. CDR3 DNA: TGCGCCAGCAGCTCCGGGACAGGGGACCGTGAAAAACTGTTTTTT.

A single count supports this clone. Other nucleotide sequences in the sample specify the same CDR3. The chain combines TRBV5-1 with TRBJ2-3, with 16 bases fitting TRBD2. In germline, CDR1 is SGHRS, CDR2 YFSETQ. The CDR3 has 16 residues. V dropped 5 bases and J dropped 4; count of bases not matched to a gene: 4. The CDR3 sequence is CASSTGTSGGADTQYF. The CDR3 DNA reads TGCGCCAGCAGTACGGGGACTAGCGGGGGGGCAGATACGCAGTATTTT.

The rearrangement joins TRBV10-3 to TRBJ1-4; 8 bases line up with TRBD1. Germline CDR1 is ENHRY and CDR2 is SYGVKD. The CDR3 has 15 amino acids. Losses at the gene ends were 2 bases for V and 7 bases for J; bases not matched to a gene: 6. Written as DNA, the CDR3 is TGTGCCATCAGTGAGACCGCCCAGGGGGCTGAAAAACTGTTTTTT. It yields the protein CAISETAQGAEKLFF.

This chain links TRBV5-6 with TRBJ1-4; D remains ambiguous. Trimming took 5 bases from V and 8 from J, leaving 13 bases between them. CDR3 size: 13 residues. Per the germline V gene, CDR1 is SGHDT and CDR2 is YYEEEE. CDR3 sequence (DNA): TGTGCCAGCAGGTCTCATTCCTACGAAAAACTGTTTTTT. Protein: CASRSHSYEKLFF.

The CDR3 bases are TGTGCCAGCAGCTTAAATCCGGGGGGGCTGGAGACCCAGTACTTC. Amino acids: CASSLNPGGLETQYF. V and J are TRBV7-3 and TRBJ2-5; TRBD2 agrees at 8 bases. The CDR3 is made up of 15 amino acids. V lost 1 base and J lost 5; bases outside the gene matches: 6. Germline V gene data show CDR1 as SGHTA and CDR2 as FQGTGA.

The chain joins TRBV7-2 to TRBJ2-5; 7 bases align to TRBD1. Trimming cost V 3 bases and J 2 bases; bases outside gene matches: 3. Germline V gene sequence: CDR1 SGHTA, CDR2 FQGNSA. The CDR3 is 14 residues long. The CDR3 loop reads CASSLTGNQETQYF. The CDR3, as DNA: TGTGCCAGCAGCTTGACAGGGAATCAAGAGACCCAGTACTTC.

In DNA, the CDR3 is TGTGCCAGCAGTGAATGGACAGGGCAGGCGGAAAAACTGTTTTTT. Translated, it gives CASSEWTGQAEKLFF. The chain combines TRBV6-1 with TRBJ1-4, with TRBD1 identical over 8 bases. This CDR3 region has 15 residues. J lost 8 bases, V lost 2 bases, and 7 bases had no gene match. Germline V lookup: CDR1 MNHNS, CDR2 SASEGT.

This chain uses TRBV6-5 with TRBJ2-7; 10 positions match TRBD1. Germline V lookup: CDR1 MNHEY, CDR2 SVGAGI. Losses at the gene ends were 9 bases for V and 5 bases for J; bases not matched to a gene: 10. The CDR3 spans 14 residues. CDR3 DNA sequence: TGTGCCAGTATTAGAGACAGGGGGCGCGACGAGCAGTACTTC. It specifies CASIRDRGRDEQYF.

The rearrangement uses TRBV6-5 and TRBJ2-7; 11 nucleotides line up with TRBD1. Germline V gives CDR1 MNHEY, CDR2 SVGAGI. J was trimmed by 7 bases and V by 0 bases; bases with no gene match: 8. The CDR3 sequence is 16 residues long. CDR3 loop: CASSYSSGTGGREQYF. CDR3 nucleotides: TGTGCCAGCAGTTACTCGTCAGGGACAGGGGGTCGGGAGCAGTACTTC.

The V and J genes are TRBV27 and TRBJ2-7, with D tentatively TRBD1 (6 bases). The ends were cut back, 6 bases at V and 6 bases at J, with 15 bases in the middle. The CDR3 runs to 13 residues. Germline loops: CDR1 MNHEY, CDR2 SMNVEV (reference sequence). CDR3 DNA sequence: TGTGCCAGCAGCCAGGGGCTCCTTGGCGAGCAGTACTTC. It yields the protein CASSQGLLGEQYF.

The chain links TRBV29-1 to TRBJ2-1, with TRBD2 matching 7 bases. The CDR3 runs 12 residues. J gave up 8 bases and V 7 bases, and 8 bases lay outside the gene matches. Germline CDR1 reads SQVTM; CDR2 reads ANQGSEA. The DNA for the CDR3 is TGCAGCGGGTCCAGGGACTATCATGAGCAGTTCTTC. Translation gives CSGSRDYHEQFF.

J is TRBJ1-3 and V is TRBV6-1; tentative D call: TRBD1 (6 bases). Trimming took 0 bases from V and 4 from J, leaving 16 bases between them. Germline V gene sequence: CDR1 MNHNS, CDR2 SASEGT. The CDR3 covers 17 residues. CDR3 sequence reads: CASSEAITGPNGNTIYF. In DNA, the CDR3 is TGTGCCAGCAGTGAAGCTATAACAGGGCCTAACGGAAACACCATATATTTT.

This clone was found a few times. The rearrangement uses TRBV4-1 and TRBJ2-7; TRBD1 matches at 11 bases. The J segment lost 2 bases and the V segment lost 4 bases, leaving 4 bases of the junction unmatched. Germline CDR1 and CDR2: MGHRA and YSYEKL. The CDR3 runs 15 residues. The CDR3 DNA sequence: TGCGCCAGCAGCCGTCCGGGACAGGGGGCCTACGAGCAGTACTTC. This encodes CASSRPGQGAYEQYF.

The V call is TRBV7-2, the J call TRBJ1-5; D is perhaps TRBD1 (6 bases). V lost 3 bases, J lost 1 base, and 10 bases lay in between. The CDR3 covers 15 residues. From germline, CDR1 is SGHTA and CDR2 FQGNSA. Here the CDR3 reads CASSFQGMSNQPQHF. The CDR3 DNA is TGTGCCAGCAGCTTCCAGGGGATGAGCAATCAGCCCCAGCATTTT.

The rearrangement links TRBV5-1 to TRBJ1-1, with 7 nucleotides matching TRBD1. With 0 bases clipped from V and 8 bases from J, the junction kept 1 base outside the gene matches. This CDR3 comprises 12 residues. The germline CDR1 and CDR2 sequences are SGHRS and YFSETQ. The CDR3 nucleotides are TGCGCCAGCAGCTTGGAGACAGGGGAAGCTTTCTTT. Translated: CASSLETGEAFF. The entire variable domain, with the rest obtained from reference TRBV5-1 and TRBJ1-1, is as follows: KAGVTQTPRYLIKTRGQQVTLSCSPISGHRSVSWYQQTPGQGLQFLFEYFSETQRNKGNFPGRFSGRQFSNSRSEMNVSTLELGDSALYLCASSLETGEAFFGQGTRLTVV.

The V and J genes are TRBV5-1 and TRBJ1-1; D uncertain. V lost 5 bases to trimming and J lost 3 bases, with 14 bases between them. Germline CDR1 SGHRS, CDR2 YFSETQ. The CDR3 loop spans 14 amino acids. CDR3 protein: CASSRTTRDTEAFF. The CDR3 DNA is TGCGCCAGCAGTCGCACCACTAGGGACACTGAAGCTTTCTTT.